This TCR beta chain was identified during a study of cytomegalovirus exposure and HLA in healthy donors. The study, taken as a whole, reports: In a later analysis, roughly 17,000 TCR beta sequences were associated with HLA alleles at 0.05 false discovery rate.

Germline V lookup: CDR1 SGHTA, CDR2 FQGNSA. V shed 5 bases, J shed 0 bases, and the junction held 4 bases outside the gene matches. This CDR3 has 14 residues. PCR was performed using 60 Vbeta and 13 Jbeta primers. Some clones are missing from TCRdb's copy, which holds only in-frame ones; the method was immunoSEQ multiplex PCR. The table has 97,000 or so clones, about three quarters seen once. With respect to this clone: Its antigen is undetermined. The sample has other DNA sequences that encode this CDR3 too.

The source material was PBMCs. V and J are TRBV7-2 and TRBJ2-7; 7 nucleotides line up with TRBD2. The sequence derives from a man in his forties in good health and CMV-seronegative. For the CDR3, the DNA is TGTGCCAGCAGCCTTACGGGGGGCTCCTACGAGCAGTACTTC. This gives the protein CASSLTGGSYEQYF. The full variable domain, with the rest looked up from reference TRBV7-2 and TRBJ2-7, is GAGVSQSPSNKVTEKGKDVELRCDPISGHTALYWYRQSLGQGLEFLIYFQGNSAPDKSGLPSDRFSAERTGGSVSTLTIQRTQQEDSAVYLCASSLTGGSYEQYFGPGTRLTVT.